The T cell receptor beta chain under discussion was sequenced for a study of blood T cell repertoires in COVID-19. This clone was observed a few times. Generated by immunoSEQ multiplex PCR, the TCRdb table keeps only in-frame clones and is missing some. The data show under 95,000 clones, around 88% seen once. The CDR3 is 14 amino acids. Germline lookup yields CDR1 WSHSY and CDR2 SAAADI. V lost 0 bases and J lost 6, with 9 bases in between. This TCR was sampled from a man between 60 and 70 years old with acute or convalescent COVID-19. The sequenced sample consisted of peripheral blood. The rearrangement uses TRBV10-2 and TRBJ2-1, with a tentative D call TRBD1 (5 bases). The CDR3 is CASSESKGVNEQFF. The CDR3 nucleotides are TGCGCCAGCAGTGAGTCGAAAGGGGTCAATGAGCAGTTCTTC.